Presented here are 28 T cell receptor beta chains from one specimen sequenced in a study of blood T cell repertoires in COVID-19. Sequenced by immunoSEQ multiplex PCR; TCRdb stores in-frame clones only, minus some. This table holds approximately 440,000 clones, around 90% found once. Sequencing was performed on PBMCs or T cells enriched from blood (not recorded which). The receptors come from a woman between 18 and 29 years old who had recovered from COVID-19.

The gene calls are TRBV5-1 and TRBJ2-5; no clear D gene. Trimming removed 0 bases at V and 0 bases at J, with 9 bases between. The CDR3 has 15 residues. CDR1 and CDR2 (germline): SGHRS, YFSETQ. CDR3 nucleotide sequence: TGCGCCAGCAGCTTGGGTTACAAGTACCAAGAGACCCAGTACTTC. Its protein product is CASSLGYKYQETQYF.

The rearrangement uses TRBV29-1 and TRBJ1-1, with D possibly matching TRBD1 (5 bases). V dropped 4 bases and J dropped 1 base, with 13 bases sitting between them. Germline-derived CDR1 and CDR2 are SQVTM and ANQGSEA. The CDR3 length is 14 residues. Written as DNA, the CDR3 is TGCAGCGTTGGAATAAAAGGGGCGAACACTGAAGCTTTCTTT. Translating it yields CSVGIKGANTEAFF.

This clone showed up just once. This chain connects TRBV7-8 to TRBJ2-5, with 8 bases identical to TRBD2. The germline V gene has CDR1 SGHVS and CDR2 FQNEAQ. Trimming cost V 5 bases and J 4 bases; bases outside gene matches: 6. The CDR3 extends over 14 amino acids. This CDR3 reads CASSPRGGGETQYF. The CDR3 DNA reads TGTGCCAGCAGCCCCCGGGGGGGCGGAGAGACCCAGTACTTC.

The chain combines TRBV10-3 with TRBJ1-5, with 10 bases fitting TRBD1. V trimming: 10 bases; J trimming: 5 bases; junction bases outside the gene matches: 5. Per the germline V gene, CDR1 is ENHRY and CDR2 is SYGVKD. This CDR3 comprises 13 residues. CDR3 in amino acids: CATRQGADQPQHF. As DNA, the CDR3 is TGTGCCACCCGACAGGGGGCCGATCAGCCCCAGCATTTT.

The sample holds a few counts of this clone. The V call is TRBV7-2, the J call TRBJ1-2, with 8 bases identical to TRBD1. Germline CDR1 and CDR2: SGHTA and FQGNSA. The CDR3 is 16 residues long. Trimming took 5 bases from V and 7 from J; bases not matched to a gene: 15. DNA of the CDR3: TGTGCCAGCAGCCCCGGCCCCTCACAGGGGGGAAGTGGCTACACCTTC. Its translation: CASSPGPSQGGSGYTF. Based on the CDR3 plus reference TRBV7-2 and TRBJ1-2, the full variable domain is GAGVSQSPSNKVTEKGKDVELRCDPISGHTALYWYRQSLGQGLEFLIYFQGNSAPDKSGLPSDRFSAERTGGSVSTLTIQRTQQEDSAVYLCASSPGPSQGGSGYTFGSGTRLTVV.

The rearrangement links TRBV30 to TRBJ2-3; 12 bases agree with TRBD2. J was trimmed by 2 bases and V by 3 bases; bases with no gene match: 6. This CDR3 has 16 amino acids. CDR1 GTSNPN and CDR2 SVGIG come from the germline V gene (reference sequence). CDR3 nucleotides: TGTGCCTGGAGCCTAGGACTAGCGGGGTACACAGATACGCAGTATTTT. This translates into CAWSLGLAGYTDTQYF.

The rearrangement joins TRBV7-9 to TRBJ1-6; D is unclear. Germline V gene data show CDR1 as SEHNR and CDR2 as FQNEAQ (reference sequence). CDR3 size: 12 residues. The germline V and J ends were trimmed by 1 base and 10 bases, with 5 bases remaining between them. The chain's CDR3 is CASSLVGSPLHF. Written as DNA, the CDR3 is TGTGCCAGCAGCTTAGTCGGGTCACCCCTCCACTTT.

V gene TRBV3-1 (or the pseudogene TRBV3-2) combines with J gene TRBJ2-5; D is undetermined. The CDR3 has 14 residues. The germline V gene encodes CDR1 LGHDT and CDR2 YNNKEL (reference sequence). V was cut by 1 base and J by 4 bases, with 10 bases left in between. In nucleotides, the CDR3 is TGTGCCAGCAGCCAAGTCCCTGAGCCAGAGACCCAGTACTTC. Amino acids: CASSQVPEPETQYF.

The chain is built from TRBV5-1 and TRBJ2-7; 9 bases agree with TRBD2. The CDR3 covers 13 residues. Germline-derived CDR1 and CDR2 are SGHRS and YFSETQ. With V trimmed by 2 bases and J by 7 bases, 4 bases remained unmatched. The CDR3 sequence: CASSFDTSGEQYF. For the CDR3, the DNA is TGCGCCAGCAGCTTCGATACTAGCGGGGAGCAGTACTTC.

The chain combines TRBV18 with TRBJ2-7; 10 positions agree with TRBD2. With 3 bases clipped from V and 6 bases from J, the junction kept 11 bases outside the gene matches. This CDR3 has 16 amino acids. Germline CDR1 KGHSH, CDR2 LQKENI. CDR3: CASSPSGGAQYAEQYF. The DNA for the CDR3 is TGTGCCAGCTCACCCAGCGGGGGGGCCCAATACGCCGAGCAGTACTTC.

The rearrangement uses TRBV6-1 and TRBJ2-7, with 12 positions matching TRBD1. The V segment lost 2 bases and the J segment 2 bases; nucleotides outside the gene matches: 4. This CDR3 has 16 amino acids. The germline V gene encodes CDR1 MNHNS and CDR2 SASEGT. CDR3 region: CASSEYGTGGPYEQYF. DNA of the CDR3: TGTGCCAGCAGTGAATACGGGACAGGGGGCCCCTACGAGCAGTACTTC.

The chain joins TRBV10-1 to TRBJ1-6; TRBD1 aligns across 7 bases. Trimming took 6 bases from V and 10 from J; bases not matched to a gene: 6. CDR1 is WNHNN and CDR2 is SYGVQD in the germline V gene (reference sequence). The CDR3 runs to 13 residues. CDR3 amino acids: CASSQDRDSPLHF. In DNA form, the CDR3 reads TGCGCCAGCAGCCAAGACAGGGACTCACCCCTCCACTTT.

This clone was observed a few times. V gene TRBV13 combines with J gene TRBJ2-7, with 7 bases identical to TRBD2. The CDR3 totals 12 residues. V shed 5 bases, J shed 6 bases, and the junction held 4 bases outside the gene matches. Germline V gives CDR1 PRHDT, CDR2 FYEKMQ (reference sequence). The CDR3 DNA follows: TGTGCCAGCAGCCGGCGGGAGTCCGAGCAGTACTTC. Protein product: CASSRRESEQYF.

The chain links TRBV2 to TRBJ2-5; 8 bases map to TRBD1. Germline assignment: CDR1 SNHLY and CDR2 FYNNEI. There are 14 residues in the CDR3. V gave up 5 bases and J gave up 3 bases; unmatched junction bases: 5. CDR3 amino acids: CASSRRGQEETQYF. For the CDR3, the DNA is TGTGCCAGCAGTCGCAGGGGGCAGGAAGAGACCCAGTACTTC.

CDR3 in DNA: TGTGCCAGCACCTGGACAGGGGGACGGCTGCGGAACACTGAAGCTTTCTTT. Its protein is CASTWTGGRLRNTEAFF. This chain uses TRBV5-8 with TRBJ1-1, with TRBD1 identical over 10 bases. Germline CDR1 SGHTS, CDR2 YDEGEE. The CDR3 is 17 amino acids. Germline trimming cut 6 bases from V and 1 base from J; bases unmatched to any gene: 12.

The rearrangement joins TRBV3-1 (or the pseudogene TRBV3-2) to TRBJ2-3; TRBD2 aligns across 16 bases. The CDR3 covers 14 residues. CDR1 LGHDT and CDR2 YNNKEL come from the germline V gene (reference sequence). V was clipped by 10 bases and J by 7 bases; unmatched bases: 5. CDR3 loop: CATGTSGGANTQYF. CDR3 nucleotide sequence: TGTGCCACCGGGACTAGCGGGGGGGCAAATACGCAGTATTTT.

The chain is built from TRBV5-6 and TRBJ1-2, with 7 bases identical to TRBD1. Germline lookup yields CDR1 SGHDT and CDR2 YYEEEE. Germline trimming cut 3 bases from V and 2 bases from J; bases unmatched to any gene: 1. The CDR3 spans 13 residues. The CDR3 nucleotides read TGTGCCAGCAGCTCGGGACAGAACTATGGCTACACCTTC. Encoded protein: CASSSGQNYGYTF.

The chain recombines TRBV9 with TRBJ1-6; perhaps TRBD1 as D (6 bases). Germline-derived CDR1 and CDR2 are SGDLS and YYNGEE. Trimming pared 1 base from V and 5 bases from J, leaving 13 bases between. This CDR3 spans 16 amino acids. The CDR3 is CASSVLDSGNNSPLHF. CDR3 in DNA: TGTGCCAGCAGCGTACTGGACAGCGGAAATAATTCACCCCTCCACTTT.

The rearrangement uses TRBV27 and TRBJ1-2, with D perhaps TRBD1 (5 bases). Trimming shortened V by 2 bases and J by 5 bases, and 12 bases separated the two germline ends. CDR3 length: 14 amino acids. The V gene's germline CDR1 is MNHEY and CDR2 SMNVEV (reference sequence). DNA for the CDR3: TGTGCCAGCAGTTTAGGCAGGGCGAAGTATGGCTACACCTTC. Translating it yields CASSLGRAKYGYTF.

This rearrangement joins TRBV6-5 to TRBJ2-7, with a tentative D call TRBD2 (6 bases). This CDR3 is 15 amino acids long. The germline CDR1 and CDR2 sequences are MNHEY and SVGAGI. The V and J ends lost 3 bases and 0 bases respectively, with 12 bases between them. The CDR3, as DNA: TGTGCCAGCAGTTATCTAGCGCGCCTCTCCTACGAGCAGTACTTC. Residues: CASSYLARLSYEQYF.

This sequence joins TRBV7-9 and TRBJ1-5; D might be TRBD1 (5 bases). CDR3 size: 13 residues. Germline V gene lookup returns CDR1 SEHNR and CDR2 FQNEAQ (reference sequence). The germline V and J ends were trimmed by 4 bases and 7 bases, with 11 bases remaining between them. CDR3 coding DNA: TGTGCCAGCAGCTCGGGGGTCGTACAGCCCCAGCATTTT. It encodes CASSSGVVQPQHF.

This chain uses TRBV19 with TRBJ1-2, with TRBD1 matching over 9 bases. The CDR3 is made up of 15 amino acids. V lost 3 bases and J lost 5; bases outside the gene matches: 7. Germline CDR1 reads LNHDA; CDR2 reads SQIVND (reference sequence). CDR3 residues: CASSIPRQGDYGYTF. The DNA of the CDR3 is TGTGCCAGTAGTATCCCCCGACAGGGGGATTATGGCTACACCTTC.

This chain uses TRBV18 with TRBJ1-6; D possibly corresponds to TRBD1 (6 bases). In germline, CDR1 is KGHSH, CDR2 LQKENI. This CDR3 has 14 amino acids. Trimming took 3 bases from V and 12 from J, leaving 15 bases between them. CDR3 sequence reads: CASSPGGGVGPLHF. CDR3 DNA sequence: TGTGCCAGCTCACCGGGAGGGGGGGTAGGACCCCTCCACTTT. Full variable domain (rest looked up from reference TRBV18 and TRBJ1-6): NAGVMQNPRHLVRRRGQEARLRCSPMKGHSHVYWYRQLPEEGLKFMVYLQKENIIDESGMPKERFSAEFPKEGPSILRIQQVVRGDSAAYFCASSPGGGVGPLHFGNGTRLTVT.

J is TRBJ2-3 and V is TRBV3-1 (or the pseudogene TRBV3-2); 9 bases map to TRBD2. This CDR3 contains 15 residues. V shed 4 bases and J 6 bases; nucleotides not matched to a gene: 8. The germline gives CDR1 LGHDT, CDR2 YNNKEL (reference sequence). The CDR3 DNA follows: TGTGCCAGCAGCCTCAATGGCGGGGGGGCGGATACGCAGTATTTT. Translated: CASSLNGGGADTQYF.

CDR3 sequence: CASSTRRGGGNTEAFF. For the CDR3, the DNA is TGTGCCAGCAGCACCCGGCGGGGTGGCGGAAACACTGAAGCTTTCTTT. The J gene is TRBJ1-1, the V gene TRBV7-9, with D unresolved. V was clipped by 5 bases and J by 2 bases, with 18 bases between them. The length of the CDR3 is 16 residues. The germline gives CDR1 SEHNR, CDR2 FQNEAQ (reference sequence).

The chain couples TRBV11-3 to TRBJ2-5; D gene unclear. Trimming cost V 5 bases and J 4 bases, with 17 bases left between them. Looked up from germline, CDR1 is SGHNT and CDR2 is YENEEA. The CDR3 is 15 residues long. CDR3 amino acids: CASSPWLGTRETQYF. In nucleotides, the CDR3 is TGTGCCAGCAGCCCCTGGCTGGGCACTCGAGAGACCCAGTACTTC.

This chain links TRBV12-5 with TRBJ1-2; 11 bases map to TRBD1. V dropped 2 bases and J dropped 8; count of bases not matched to a gene: 4. The CDR3 runs to 14 residues. Germline V gene sequence: CDR1 LGHNT, CDR2 FRNRAP. CDR3 region: CASGLLRTGGGYTF. In DNA, the CDR3 is TGTGCTAGTGGTTTGTTACGGACAGGGGGCGGCTACACCTTC.

The CDR3 protein is CATSESLTGLNGYTF. DNA of the CDR3: TGTGCCACCTCCGAGTCACTTACAGGGTTGAATGGCTACACCTTC. The genes are TRBV7-9 and TRBJ1-2, with a tentative D call TRBD1 (6 bases). The ends were cut back, 10 bases at V and 6 bases at J, with 24 bases in the middle. The CDR3 extends over 15 amino acids. Germline V gene lookup returns CDR1 SEHNR and CDR2 FQNEAQ (reference sequence).